The 23 T cell receptor beta chains in this list originate from one sample, sequenced in a study of monozygotic twins with inflammatory bowel disease. TCRdb derives one entry per CDR3 protein from the 5' RACE reads, leaving out DNA. Listed are around 410,000 distinct CDR3 sequences; approximately 2.3% falls within the top ten. Material for sequencing was blood. All receptors derive from a human donor with ulcerative colitis or Crohn's disease, or a healthy co-twin of an affected twin (not recorded which).

This chain links TRBV12-3 or TRBV12-4 with TRBJ2-5; TCRdb names TRBD2, which stays unverified in the absence of DNA. This CDR3 has 15 amino acids. CDR3 sequence: CASSPGTSEQETQYF.

The rearrangement joins TRBV5-1 to TRBJ1-1; TCRdb designates TRBD1, a call that cannot be tested without DNA. Germline V gene sequence: CDR1 SGHRS, CDR2 YFSETQ. The CDR3 sequence is 15 residues long. The CDR3 spells CASSVLGQGNTEAFF.

The chain links TRBV28 to TRBJ2-5; the TRBD2 assignment by TCRdb is unverifiable without DNA. This CDR3 is 14 amino acids long. In germline, CDR1 is MDHEN, CDR2 SYDVKM. This CDR3 reads CASSLRDKRETQYF. The variable domain in full, with the rest retrieved from reference TRBV28 and TRBJ2-5, is DVKVTQSSRYLVKRTGEKVFLECVQDMDHENMFWYRQDPGLGLRLIYFSYDVKMKEKGDIPEGYSVSREKKERFSLILESASTNQTSMYLCASSLRDKRETQYFGPGTRLLVL.

J is TRBJ2-2 and V is TRBV5-1. The V gene's germline CDR1 is SGHRS and CDR2 YFSETQ. This CDR3 is 14 amino acids long. CDR3 sequence reads: CASSLGSDTGELFF. Supplemented by reference TRBV5-1 and TRBJ2-2, the full variable domain reads KAGVTQTPRYLIKTRGQQVTLSCSPISGHRSVSWYQQTPGQGLQFLFEYFSETQRNKGNFPGRFSGRQFSNSRSEMNVSTLELGDSALYLCASSLGSDTGELFFGEGSRLTVL.

The V gene is TRBV7-6, the J gene TRBJ1-1. This CDR3 has 15 amino acids. Looked up from germline, CDR1 is SGHVS and CDR2 is FNYEAQ. The CDR3 loop is CASSLFGSESTEAFF.

The chain joins TRBV20-1 to TRBJ2-5; TCRdb reports TRBD1, a call that lacks DNA to check it against. This CDR3 contains 12 residues. Per germline, CDR1 DFQATT and CDR2 SNEGSKA (reference sequence). CDR3 sequence reads: CSASRGQETQYF.

The V and J genes are TRBV7-9 and TRBJ1-2. In germline, CDR1 is SEHNR, CDR2 FQNEAQ (reference sequence). The CDR3 has 15 amino acids. The chain's CDR3 is CASSRAGGGGYGYTF.

The V gene is TRBV20-1, the J gene TRBJ1-2; TCRdb indicates TRBD1, and absent DNA this call remains unverified. CDR1 and CDR2 from the germline V gene are DFQATT and SNEGSKA (reference sequence). The length of the CDR3 is 13 residues. This chain's CDR3 is CSARIQGEDGYTF.

V is TRBV20-1 and J is TRBJ2-4; absent DNA, TCRdb's TRBD1 call cannot be checked. The CDR3 runs to 14 residues. Germline V gene lookup returns CDR1 DFQATT and CDR2 SNEGSKA (reference sequence). This CDR3 is CSARGAAAKNIQYF.

The chain combines TRBV27 with TRBJ1-5; TCRdb indicates TRBD1, and absent DNA this call remains unverified. The germline V gene has CDR1 MNHEY and CDR2 SMNVEV (reference sequence). The CDR3 runs to 14 residues. The CDR3 loop reads CASSLYRGGKPQHF.

CDR3 loop: CAWSVPRRTANYGYTF. The rearrangement joins TRBV30 to TRBJ1-2. CDR3 length: 16 residues. Germline-derived CDR1 and CDR2 are GTSNPN and SVGIG (reference sequence).

The chain employs TRBV5-4 and TRBJ1-4. CDR1 SGHNT and CDR2 YYREEE come from the germline V gene (reference sequence). This CDR3 contains 16 residues. Here the CDR3 reads CASILVSGSTNEKLFF.

This rearrangement joins TRBV2 to TRBJ2-2; TCRdb's D gene call, TRBD1, goes unchecked for lack of DNA. CDR1 SNHLY and CDR2 FYNNEI come from the germline V gene. The CDR3 totals 13 residues. This chain's CDR3 is CASSEDRAGELFF.

The CDR3 spells CSARDSRNTEAFF. The chain employs TRBV20-1 and TRBJ1-1. Per the germline V gene, CDR1 is DFQATT and CDR2 is SNEGSKA (reference sequence). This CDR3 region has 13 residues.

The CDR3 is CSVWRPLGNTGELFF. V usage is TRBV29-1 and J usage is TRBJ2-2; lacking DNA, the TRBD1 call made by TCRdb goes unchecked. CDR1 is SQVTM, CDR2 ANQGSEA, per germline. This CDR3 region has 15 residues.

This chain links TRBV5-4 with TRBJ2-7; the TCRdb D gene call, TRBD1, has no DNA to confirm it. This CDR3 region has 15 residues. CDR1 and CDR2 from the germline V gene are SGHNT and YYREEE (reference sequence). The CDR3 reads CASSLVQGTGNEQYF. The full variable domain, rest sourced from reference TRBV5-4 and TRBJ2-7, is ETGVTQSPTHLIKTRGQQVTLRCSSQSGHNTVSWYQQALGQGPQFIFQYYREEENGRGNFPPRFSGLQFPNYSSELNVNALELDDSALYLCASSLVQGTGNEQYFGPGTRLTVT.

V usage is TRBV12-3 or TRBV12-4 and J usage is TRBJ2-2; TCRdb proposes TRBD1, but this gene call is untestable without DNA. This CDR3 is built from 16 residues. The CDR3 protein is CASTHDRQRYTGELFF.

The rearrangement joins TRBV11-3 to TRBJ2-3; the D call of TRBD1 rests on TCRdb alone, since no DNA is present to check it. This CDR3 region has 16 residues. Germline V gene sequence: CDR1 SGHNT, CDR2 YENEEA. CDR3 in amino acids: CASSLDSGQGTDTQYF.

The chain employs TRBV27 and TRBJ2-1. Germline V lookup: CDR1 MNHEY, CDR2 SMNVEV (reference sequence). The CDR3 is 14 residues long. CDR3 region: CASSSNLRVSEQFF.

This rearrangement joins TRBV12-3 or TRBV12-4 to TRBJ2-7; TCRdb lists TRBD1, though no DNA is available to test this call. The CDR3 is 14 amino acids. CDR3 residues: CASRAGGLSYEQYF.

The rearrangement links TRBV5-6 to TRBJ2-1. CDR3 length: 11 residues. Germline V gene data show CDR1 as SGHDT and CDR2 as YYEEEE. CDR3 region: CASNKNNEQFF.

The CDR3 sequence is CATLSGGEQFF. V usage is TRBV2 and J usage is TRBJ2-1; the TCRdb call, TRBD1, lacks DNA for checking. CDR1 SNHLY and CDR2 FYNNEI come from the germline V gene. The CDR3 loop spans 11 amino acids.

The CDR3 spells CSARRDRGTLNTEAFF. This chain links TRBV20-1 with TRBJ1-1; TCRdb returns TRBD1, unconfirmable since there is no DNA. The CDR3 contains 16 residues. Germline CDR1 is DFQATT and CDR2 is SNEGSKA (reference sequence).